The sequence of this T cell receptor (beta chain) was determined in a study of blood T cell repertoires in COVID-19. Whole-study context: COVID-19 samples collected from the United States, Italy and Spain covered acute and convalescent phases. Sources were T cells, B-cell-depleted T cells, or PBMCs; the material itself was cDNA or gDNA.

As originally analysed: Cell counts per sample came from amplifying reference gene primers. Profiling relied on immunoSEQ multiplex PCR, and the TCRdb table lists in-frame clones only, not all of them. D and trimming were read from the DNA, whereas the V and J calls and clone size are those reported in that table. The sample records over 150,000 clones, around 85% being singletons. This clone occurred a few times. The sequenced material came from peripheral blood. The sequence derives from a woman in her sixties with acute or convalescent COVID-19.

For the CDR3, the DNA is TGTGCCAGCAGCTTCGGGCGGGGAGGACCCAATGAGCAGTTCTTC. Protein product: CASSFGRGGPNEQFF. The J gene is TRBJ2-1, the V gene TRBV5-4; TRBD2 might be the D (6 bases). CDR3 length: 15 residues. Germline CDR1 reads SGHNT; CDR2 reads YYREEE (reference sequence). V was trimmed by 2 bases and J by 6 bases, leaving 15 bases between them. Drawing the rest from reference TRBV5-4 and TRBJ2-1, the complete variable domain is ETGVTQSPTHLIKTRGQQVTLRCSSQSGHNTVSWYQQALGQGPQFIFQYYREEENGRGNFPPRFSGLQFPNYSSELNVNALELDDSALYLCASSFGRGGPNEQFFGPGTRLTVL.